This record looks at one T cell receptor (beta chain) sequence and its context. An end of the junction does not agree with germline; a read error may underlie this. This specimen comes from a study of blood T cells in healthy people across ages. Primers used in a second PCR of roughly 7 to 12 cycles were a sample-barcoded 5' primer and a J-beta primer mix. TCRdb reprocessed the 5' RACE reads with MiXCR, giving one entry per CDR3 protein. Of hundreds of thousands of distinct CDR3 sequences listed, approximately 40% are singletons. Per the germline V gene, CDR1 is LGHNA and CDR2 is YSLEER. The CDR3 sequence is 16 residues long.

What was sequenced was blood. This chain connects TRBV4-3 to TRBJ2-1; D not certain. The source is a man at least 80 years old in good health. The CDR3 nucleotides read TGCGGCAGCCAAGATACCGCAGTAGTGTCCTACAATGAGCAGTTCTTC. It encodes CGSQDTAVVSYNEQFF.